A single sample is the source of the 19 T cell receptor beta chains below, sequenced in a study of shared clonotypes between healthy human individuals. Cells designated naive CD8 were CD45RO-negative and were positively selected for CCR7, with terminally differentiated effector memory CD45RA+ cells excluded. Clones were sequenced by immunoSEQ multiplex PCR, and TCRdb holds only the in-frame ones, with some missing. Of 550,000 to 650,000 clones listed, around 96% are singletons. Material: naive CD8+ T cells sorted from blood. These receptors came from a woman aged 25-40 years in good health.

V usage is TRBV11-2 and J usage is TRBJ2-1; 7 nucleotides agree with TRBD2. V was pared by 1 base and J by 7 bases, with 4 bases of the junction left unmatched. Germline CDR1 and CDR2: SGHAT and FQNNGV. This CDR3 has 14 residues. CDR3 DNA: TGTGCCAGCAGCTTAGTTTCTAGCGGTAATGAGCAGTTCTTC. This gives the protein CASSLVSSGNEQFF.

The chain is built from TRBV5-1 and TRBJ2-5; D is unresolved. This CDR3 is built from 17 residues. Germline V gene sequence: CDR1 SGHRS, CDR2 YFSETQ. Trimming took off 2 bases at V and 2 bases at J, with 19 bases between the two ends. CDR3 in amino acids: CASSFSQELGIQETQYF. CDR3 DNA: TGCGCCAGCAGCTTCTCCCAGGAATTGGGGATTCAAGAGACCCAGTACTTC.

This clone was picked up one time. This chain uses TRBV29-1 with TRBJ2-7; TRBD1 aligns across 7 bases. The CDR3 covers 14 residues. Germline V CDR1 and CDR2: SQVTM, ANQGSEA. V dropped 3 bases and J dropped 3; count of bases not matched to a gene: 8. In DNA form, the CDR3 reads TGCAGCGTTGAGGTATACAGGGGAAGCTACGAGCAGTACTTC. Its translation is CSVEVYRGSYEQYF.

The V and J genes are TRBV27 and TRBJ2-1, with 11 nucleotides matching TRBD1. The CDR3 runs to 17 residues. In germline, CDR1 is MNHEY, CDR2 SMNVEV (reference sequence). Trimming at V came to 7 bases and at J to 1 base, leaving 9 bases not matched to a gene. As DNA, the CDR3 is TGTGCCAGCACCCGGACAGGGGGCGTCGAGTCCTACAATGAGCAGTTCTTC. Translation gives CASTRTGGVESYNEQFF.

The chain links TRBV6-1 to TRBJ2-7; 7 nucleotides line up with TRBD2. From germline, CDR1 is MNHNS and CDR2 SASEGT. V trimming: 0 bases; J trimming: 3 bases; junction bases outside the gene matches: 8. This CDR3 spans 16 amino acids. CDR3 sequence: CASSEAIGLEDYEQYF. DNA of the CDR3: TGTGCCAGCAGTGAAGCAATAGGACTAGAAGACTACGAGCAGTACTTC.

The chain combines TRBV6-6 with TRBJ2-5; the D gene could be TRBD1 or TRBD2 (5 bases each). Trimming took off 2 bases at V and 4 bases at J, with 5 bases between the two ends. There are 12 residues in the CDR3. Germline assignment: CDR1 MNHNY and CDR2 SVGAGI (reference sequence). The CDR3 region is CASSYGGETQYF. Here the CDR3 DNA reads TGTGCCAGCAGTTACGGGGGAGAGACCCAGTACTTC.

The chain combines TRBV11-2 with TRBJ2-1; 10 positions match TRBD2. This CDR3 is built from 14 residues. Germline V gene data show CDR1 as SGHAT and CDR2 as FQNNGV. V shed 6 bases, J shed 8 bases, and the junction held 7 bases outside the gene matches. DNA for the CDR3: TGTGCCAGCAGGGGAGCGGGAGGGCCCTATGAGCAGTTCTTC. The encoded protein is CASRGAGGPYEQFF.

This chain uses TRBV7-9 with TRBJ2-7; possible D gene TRBD2, 7 bases. Germline assignment: CDR1 SEHNR and CDR2 FQNEAQ (reference sequence). CDR3 size: 15 residues. V dropped 5 bases and J dropped 0 bases, with 14 bases sitting between them. The CDR3 DNA is TGTGCCAGCAGCCCTGGGGGGGCGGGCTCCTACGAGCAGTACTTC. Its protein is CASSPGGAGSYEQYF.

This sequence joins TRBV6-4 and TRBJ2-3; D might be TRBD2 (6 bases). This CDR3 is built from 16 residues. Germline CDR1 reads MRHNA; CDR2 reads SNTAGT. V was shortened by 2 bases and J by 0 bases, with 12 bases between the two germline ends. The CDR3 bases are TGTGCCAGCAGTGACGGTAGCGGAACTAGCACAGATACGCAGTATTTT. Its protein product is CASSDGSGTSTDTQYF.

The V call is TRBV5-8, the J call TRBJ1-5; D is unresolved. The CDR3 is 16 amino acids. CDR1 is SGHTS and CDR2 is YDEGEE in the germline V gene. Trimming pared 5 bases from V and 5 bases from J, leaving 20 bases between. CDR3 nucleotides: TGTGCCAGCAGTGTCTCCCCACTTGGGCGATATCAGCCCCAGCATTTT. It is translated as CASSVSPLGRYQPQHF.

This clone was counted between two and nine times. This rearrangement joins TRBV2 to TRBJ1-4; D gene unclear. The germline CDR1 and CDR2 sequences are SNHLY and FYNNEI. With 2 bases removed from V and 8 bases from J, the gap between germline ends came to 12 bases. The CDR3 loop spans 14 amino acids. The CDR3 loop is CASSEYGTDEKLFF. CDR3 DNA: TGTGCCAGCAGTGAATATGGAACAGACGAAAAACTGTTTTTT.

The chain recombines TRBV9 with TRBJ2-2; D gene unclear. This CDR3 region has 17 residues. Trimming removed 0 bases at V and 6 bases at J, with 18 bases between. Per germline, CDR1 SGDLS and CDR2 YYNGEE. The CDR3 region has the DNA TGTGCCAGCAGCGTAGCCCGAGGCGGATTAGGCGCCGGGGAGCTGTTTTTT. This codes for CASSVARGGLGAGELFF. The whole variable domain, filled in from reference TRBV9 and TRBJ2-2, reads DSGVTQTPKHLITATGQRVTLRCSPRSGDLSVYWYQQSLDQGLQFLIQYYNGEERAKGNILERFSAQQFPDLHSELNLSSLELGDSALYFCASSVARGGLGAGELFFGEGSRLTVL.

V is TRBV29-1 and J is TRBJ2-1, with TRBD2 matching over 7 bases. Trimming cost V 6 bases and J 0 bases; bases outside gene matches: 8. The germline V gene has CDR1 SQVTM and CDR2 ANQGSEA. This CDR3 has 15 residues. The CDR3 loop reads CSVTSSESSYNEQFF. DNA for the CDR3: TGCAGCGTGACTAGCTCCGAGAGCTCCTACAATGAGCAGTTCTTC.

The chain joins TRBV5-4 to TRBJ2-3, with 7 bases identical to TRBD2. CDR1 and CDR2 (germline): SGHNT, YYREEE (reference sequence). This CDR3 is built from 14 residues. Trimming removed 2 bases from V and 1 base from J; junction bases left unmatched: 1. For the CDR3, the DNA is TGTGCCAGCAGCTTCAGCGGGGGCACAGATACGCAGTATTTT. Its protein is CASSFSGGTDTQYF.

V usage is TRBV5-4 and J usage is TRBJ2-5, with TRBD2 matching 7 bases. TRBJ2-7 matches the DNA end more closely, so the J call is doubtful. Germline-derived CDR1 and CDR2 are SGHNT and YYREEE (reference sequence). This CDR3 comprises 15 residues. CDR3 sequence (DNA): TGTGCCAGCAGCTTGGCAGTAGCGGGCTCTTACGAGCAGTACTTC. Its protein product is CASSLAVAGSYEQYF.

This clone was observed once. This chain uses TRBV7-9 with TRBJ2-7, with 7 positions matching TRBD1. Per germline, CDR1 SEHNR and CDR2 FQNEAQ (reference sequence). Trimming cost V 5 bases and J 4 bases; bases outside gene matches: 8. The CDR3 extends over 14 amino acids. CDR3 residues: CASSEGQQIYEQYF. The CDR3 DNA is TGTGCCAGCAGCGAGGGACAGCAAATTTACGAGCAGTACTTC.

The chain links TRBV27 to TRBJ1-1, with TRBD1 identical over 8 bases. Germline loops: CDR1 MNHEY, CDR2 SMNVEV (reference sequence). V lost 0 bases to trimming and J lost 3 bases; unmatched junction nucleotides: 9. The CDR3 is 17 residues long. CDR3 protein: CASSLSAGGEGDTEAFF. The CDR3 DNA follows: TGTGCCAGCAGTTTATCTGCAGGGGGCGAGGGGGACACTGAAGCTTTCTTT.

The rearrangement joins TRBV27 to TRBJ2-3; 10 bases line up with TRBD2. CDR1 MNHEY and CDR2 SMNVEV come from the germline V gene (reference sequence). The CDR3 is 14 residues long. V lost 5 bases and J lost 7; bases outside the gene matches: 6. The CDR3 sequence is CASSLVAGGNTQYF. The CDR3 DNA sequence: TGTGCCAGCAGTCTCGTAGCGGGAGGTAATACGCAGTATTTT.

V usage is TRBV11-2 and J usage is TRBJ2-7; D uncertain. The germline V gene has CDR1 SGHAT and CDR2 FQNNGV. The CDR3 runs to 14 residues. Trimming took off 0 bases at V and 3 bases at J, with 9 bases between the two ends. The CDR3 nucleotides are TGTGCCAGCAGCTTAGACAGATATCACTACGAGCAGTACTTC. Its protein is CASSLDRYHYEQYF. The variable domain in full, with the rest retrieved from reference TRBV11-2 and TRBJ2-7, is EAGVAQSPRYKIIEKRQSVAFWCNPISGHATLYWYQQILGQGPKLLIQFQNNGVVDDSQLPKDRFSAERLKGVDSTLKIQPAKLEDSAVYLCASSLDRYHYEQYFGPGTRLTVT.